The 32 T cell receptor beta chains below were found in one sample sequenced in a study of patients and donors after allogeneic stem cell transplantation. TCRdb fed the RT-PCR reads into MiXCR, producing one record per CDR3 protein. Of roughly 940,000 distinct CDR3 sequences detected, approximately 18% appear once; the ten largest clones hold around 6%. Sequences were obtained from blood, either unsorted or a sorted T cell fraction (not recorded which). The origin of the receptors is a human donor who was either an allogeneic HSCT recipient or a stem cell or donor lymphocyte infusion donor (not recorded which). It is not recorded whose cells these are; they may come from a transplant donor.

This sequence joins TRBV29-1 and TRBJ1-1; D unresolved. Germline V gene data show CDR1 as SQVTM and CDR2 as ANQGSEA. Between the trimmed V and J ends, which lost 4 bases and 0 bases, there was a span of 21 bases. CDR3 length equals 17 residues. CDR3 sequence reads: CSVGGFVSGALNTEAFF. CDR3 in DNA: TGCAGCGTTGGTGGTTTCGTGTCAGGAGCGTTGAACACTGAAGCTTTCTTT.

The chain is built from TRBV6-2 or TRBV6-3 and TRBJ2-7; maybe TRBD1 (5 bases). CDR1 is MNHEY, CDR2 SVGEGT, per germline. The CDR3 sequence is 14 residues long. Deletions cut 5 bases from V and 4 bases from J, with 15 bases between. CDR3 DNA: TGTGCCAGCAGTCATCCGGCGACAGATTACGAGCAGTACTTC. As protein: CASSHPATDYEQYF.

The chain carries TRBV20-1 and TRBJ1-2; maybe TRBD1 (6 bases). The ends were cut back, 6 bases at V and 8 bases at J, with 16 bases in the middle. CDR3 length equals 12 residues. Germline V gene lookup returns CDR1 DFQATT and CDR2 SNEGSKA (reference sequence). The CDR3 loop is CSAGGALRGYTF. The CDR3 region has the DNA TGCAGTGCGGGGGGCGCACTGAGGGGCTACACCTTC.

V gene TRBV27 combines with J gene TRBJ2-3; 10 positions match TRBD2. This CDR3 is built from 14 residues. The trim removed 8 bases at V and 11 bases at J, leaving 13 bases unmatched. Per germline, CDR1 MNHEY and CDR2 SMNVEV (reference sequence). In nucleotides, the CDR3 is TGTGCCAGCGGCCCCAAAGCGGGGGGGCCTGGGCAGTATTTT. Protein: CASGPKAGGPGQYF.

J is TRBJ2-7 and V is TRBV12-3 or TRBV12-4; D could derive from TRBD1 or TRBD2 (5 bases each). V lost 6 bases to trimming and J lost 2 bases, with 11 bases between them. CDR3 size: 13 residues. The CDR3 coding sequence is TGTGCCAGCAGCCCGGGACGGCCCTACGAGCAGTACTTC. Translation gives CASSPGRPYEQYF.

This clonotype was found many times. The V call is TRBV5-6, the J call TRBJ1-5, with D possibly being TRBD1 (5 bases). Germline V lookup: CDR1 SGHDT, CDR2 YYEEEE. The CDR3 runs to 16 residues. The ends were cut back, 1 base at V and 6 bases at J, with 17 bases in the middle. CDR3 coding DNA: TGTGCCAGCAGCTTGCAAGAGGGGCCCAGTGCTCAGCCCCAGCATTTT. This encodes CASSLQEGPSAQPQHF.

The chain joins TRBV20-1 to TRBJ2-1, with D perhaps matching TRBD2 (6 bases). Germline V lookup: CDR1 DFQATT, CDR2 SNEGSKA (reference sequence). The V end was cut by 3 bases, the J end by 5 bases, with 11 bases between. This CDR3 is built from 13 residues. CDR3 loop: CSASGGGHNEQFF. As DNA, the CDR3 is TGCAGTGCTAGCGGGGGTGGGCACAATGAGCAGTTCTTC.

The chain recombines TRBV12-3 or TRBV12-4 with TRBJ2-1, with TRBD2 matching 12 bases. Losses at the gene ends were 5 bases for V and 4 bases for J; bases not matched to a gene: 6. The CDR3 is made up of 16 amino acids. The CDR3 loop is CASSHRTSGAYNEQFF. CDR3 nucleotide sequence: TGTGCCAGCAGTCATCGGACTAGCGGGGCGTACAATGAGCAGTTCTTC.

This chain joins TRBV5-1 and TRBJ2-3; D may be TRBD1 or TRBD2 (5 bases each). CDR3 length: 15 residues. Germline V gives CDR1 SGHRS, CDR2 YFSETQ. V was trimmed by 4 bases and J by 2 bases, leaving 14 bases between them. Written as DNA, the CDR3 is TGCGCCAGCAGCGCCGGGACCCTCCCCACAGATACGCAGTATTTT. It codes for CASSAGTLPTDTQYF.

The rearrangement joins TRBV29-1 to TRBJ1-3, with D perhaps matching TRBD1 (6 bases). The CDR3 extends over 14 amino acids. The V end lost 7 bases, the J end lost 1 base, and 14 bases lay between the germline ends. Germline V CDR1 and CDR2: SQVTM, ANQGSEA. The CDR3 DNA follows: TGCAGCGGGCGGTTGGGGGCTTCTGGAAACACCATATATTTT. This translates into CSGRLGASGNTIYF.

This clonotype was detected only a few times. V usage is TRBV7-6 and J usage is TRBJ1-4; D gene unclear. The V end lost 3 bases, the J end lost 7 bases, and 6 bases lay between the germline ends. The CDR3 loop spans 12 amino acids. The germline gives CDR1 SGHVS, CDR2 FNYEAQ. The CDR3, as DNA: TGTGCCAGCAGCTTGAACAGTGAAAAACTGTTTTTT. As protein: CASSLNSEKLFF. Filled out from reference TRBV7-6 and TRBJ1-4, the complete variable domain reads GAGVSQSPRYKVTKRGQDVALRCDPISGHVSLYWYRQALGQGPEFLTYFNYEAQQDKSGLPNDRFSAERPEGSISTLTIQRTEQRDSAMYRCASSLNSEKLFFGSGTQLSVL.

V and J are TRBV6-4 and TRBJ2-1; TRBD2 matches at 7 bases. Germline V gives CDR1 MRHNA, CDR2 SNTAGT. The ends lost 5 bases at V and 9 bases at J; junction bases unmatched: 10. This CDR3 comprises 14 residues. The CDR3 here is CASSKSGEVSEQFF. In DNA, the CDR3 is TGTGCCAGCAGTAAAAGCGGGGAAGTTTCTGAGCAGTTCTTC.

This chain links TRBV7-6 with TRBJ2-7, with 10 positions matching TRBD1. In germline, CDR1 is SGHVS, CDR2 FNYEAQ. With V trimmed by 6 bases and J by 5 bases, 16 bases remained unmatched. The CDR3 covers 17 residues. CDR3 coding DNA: TGTGCCAGCAGTTTTTACCCCCCTTCGACAGGGGGCCACGAGCAGTACTTC. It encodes CASSFYPPSTGGHEQYF.

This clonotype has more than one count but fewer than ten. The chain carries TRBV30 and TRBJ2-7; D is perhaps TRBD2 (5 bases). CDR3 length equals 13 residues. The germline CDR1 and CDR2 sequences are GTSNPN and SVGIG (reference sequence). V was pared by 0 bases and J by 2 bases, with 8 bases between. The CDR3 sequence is CAWSVRGTYEQYF. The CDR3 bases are TGTGCCTGGAGTGTAAGAGGGACCTACGAGCAGTACTTC.

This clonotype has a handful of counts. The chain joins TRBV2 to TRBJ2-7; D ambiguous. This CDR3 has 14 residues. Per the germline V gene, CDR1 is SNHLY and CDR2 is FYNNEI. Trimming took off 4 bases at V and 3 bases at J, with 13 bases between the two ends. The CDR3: CASSGRLAVYEQYF. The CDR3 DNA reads TGTGCCAGCAGTGGGCGTTTAGCTGTCTACGAGCAGTACTTC.

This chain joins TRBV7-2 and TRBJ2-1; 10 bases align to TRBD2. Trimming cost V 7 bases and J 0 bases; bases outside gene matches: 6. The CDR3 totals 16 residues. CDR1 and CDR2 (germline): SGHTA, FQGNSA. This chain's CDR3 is CASTSGGASSYNEQFF. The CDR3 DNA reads TGTGCCAGCACTAGCGGGGGCGCGAGCTCCTACAATGAGCAGTTCTTC. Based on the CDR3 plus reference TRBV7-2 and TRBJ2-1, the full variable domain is GAGVSQSPSNKVTEKGKDVELRCDPISGHTALYWYRQSLGQGLEFLIYFQGNSAPDKSGLPSDRFSAERTGGSVSTLTIQRTQQEDSAVYLCASTSGGASSYNEQFFGPGTRLTVL.

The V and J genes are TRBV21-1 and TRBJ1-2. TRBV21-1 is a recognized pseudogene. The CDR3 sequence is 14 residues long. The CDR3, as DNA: TGTGCCAGCAGACGAGAAAAAAACAGCTATGGCTACACCTTC. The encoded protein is CASRREKNSYGYTF.

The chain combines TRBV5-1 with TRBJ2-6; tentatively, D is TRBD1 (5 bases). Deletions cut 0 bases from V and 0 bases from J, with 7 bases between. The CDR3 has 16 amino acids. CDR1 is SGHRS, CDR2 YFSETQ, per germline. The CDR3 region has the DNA TGCGCCAGCAGCTTGGAAGGGGACTCTGGGGCCAACGTCCTGACTTTC. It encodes CASSLEGDSGANVLTF.

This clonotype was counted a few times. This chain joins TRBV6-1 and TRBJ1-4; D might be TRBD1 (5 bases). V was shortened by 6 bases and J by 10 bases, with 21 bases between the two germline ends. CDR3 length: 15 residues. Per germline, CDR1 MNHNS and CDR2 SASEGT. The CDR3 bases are TGTGCCAGCAGCCCTCCGGCGGGGCAGAGCGGAAAACTGTTTTTT. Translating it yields CASSPPAGQSGKLFF.

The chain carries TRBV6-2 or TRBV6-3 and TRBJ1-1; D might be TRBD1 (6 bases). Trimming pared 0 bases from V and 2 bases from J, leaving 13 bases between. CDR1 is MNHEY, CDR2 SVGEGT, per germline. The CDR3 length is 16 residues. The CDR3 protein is CASSYSITGYNTEAFF. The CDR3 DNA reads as TGTGCCAGCAGTTACTCGATAACAGGGTACAACACTGAAGCTTTCTTT.

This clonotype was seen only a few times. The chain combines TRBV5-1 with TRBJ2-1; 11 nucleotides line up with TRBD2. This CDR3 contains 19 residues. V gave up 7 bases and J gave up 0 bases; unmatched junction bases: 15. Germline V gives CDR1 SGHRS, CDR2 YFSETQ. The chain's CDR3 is CASCPGTLAGGFSYNEQFF. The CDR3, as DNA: TGCGCCAGCTGCCCCGGGACTCTAGCGGGGGGTTTCTCCTACAATGAGCAGTTCTTC.

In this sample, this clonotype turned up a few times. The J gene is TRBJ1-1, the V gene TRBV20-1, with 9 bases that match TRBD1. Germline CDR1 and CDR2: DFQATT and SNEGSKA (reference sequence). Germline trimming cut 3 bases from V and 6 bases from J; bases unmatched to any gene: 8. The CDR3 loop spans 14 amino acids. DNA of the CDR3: TGCAGTGCTAGGACGGACAGGGGAATTGCTGAAGCTTTCTTT. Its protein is CSARTDRGIAEAFF.

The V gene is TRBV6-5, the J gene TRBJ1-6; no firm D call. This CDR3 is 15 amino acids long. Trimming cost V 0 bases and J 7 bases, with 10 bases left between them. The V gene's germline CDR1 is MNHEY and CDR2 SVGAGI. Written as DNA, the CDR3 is TGTGCCAGCAGTTACTCGCGGGGTTTCAATTCACCCCTCCACTTT. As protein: CASSYSRGFNSPLHF.

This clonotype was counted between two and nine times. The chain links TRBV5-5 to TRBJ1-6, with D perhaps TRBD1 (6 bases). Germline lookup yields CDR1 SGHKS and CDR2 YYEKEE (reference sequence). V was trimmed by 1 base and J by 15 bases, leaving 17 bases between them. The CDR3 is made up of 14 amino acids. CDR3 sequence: CASSLSGTHSDLHF. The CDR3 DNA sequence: TGTGCCAGCAGCTTGTCGGGGACACACTCCGACCTCCACTTT. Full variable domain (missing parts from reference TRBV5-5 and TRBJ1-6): DAGVTQSPTHLIKTRGQQVTLRCSPISGHKSVSWYQQVLGQGPQFIFQYYEKEERGRGNFPDRFSARQFPNYSSELNVNALLLGDSALYLCASSLSGTHSDLHFGNGTRLTVT.

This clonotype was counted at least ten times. The CDR3 region has the DNA TGCAGTGCTAGATCGGGTTCTGGGGCCAACGTCCTGACTTTC. This translates into CSARSGSGANVLTF. V gene TRBV20-1 combines with J gene TRBJ2-6; D is unresolved. This CDR3 contains 14 residues. Germline V gene data show CDR1 as DFQATT and CDR2 as SNEGSKA (reference sequence). Trimming stripped 2 bases from V and 1 base from J, with 6 bases between.

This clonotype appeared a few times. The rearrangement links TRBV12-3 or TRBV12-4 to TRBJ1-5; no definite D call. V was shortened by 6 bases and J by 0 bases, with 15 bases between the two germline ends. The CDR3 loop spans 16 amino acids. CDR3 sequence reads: CASSPTENYSNQPQHF. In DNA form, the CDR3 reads TGTGCCAGCAGCCCAACAGAAAACTATAGCAATCAGCCCCAGCATTTT.

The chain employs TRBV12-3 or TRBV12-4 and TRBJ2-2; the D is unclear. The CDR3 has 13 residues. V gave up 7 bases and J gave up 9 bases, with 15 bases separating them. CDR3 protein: CASTVPTVRELFF. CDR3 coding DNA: TGTGCCAGCACCGTCCCCACGGTGCGGGAGCTGTTTTTT.

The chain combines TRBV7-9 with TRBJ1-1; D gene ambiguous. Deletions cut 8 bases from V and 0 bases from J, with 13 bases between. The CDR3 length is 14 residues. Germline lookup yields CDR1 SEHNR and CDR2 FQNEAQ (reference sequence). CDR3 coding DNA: TGTGCCAGCCCCCCCCACGGAGTGAACACTGAAGCTTTCTTT. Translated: CASPPHGVNTEAFF. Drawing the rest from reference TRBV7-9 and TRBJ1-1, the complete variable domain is DTGVSQNPRHKITKRGQNVTFRCDPISEHNRLYWYRQTLGQGPEFLTYFQNEAQLEKSRLLSDRFSAERPKGSFSTLEIQRTEQGDSAMYLCASPPHGVNTEAFFGQGTRLTVV.

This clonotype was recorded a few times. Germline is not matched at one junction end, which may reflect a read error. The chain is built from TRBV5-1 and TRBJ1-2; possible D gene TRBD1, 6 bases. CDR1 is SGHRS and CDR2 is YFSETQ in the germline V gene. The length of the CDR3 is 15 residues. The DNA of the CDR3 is TGCGCCAGCAGCCAAGTAACAGGGCCCCACTACGGCTACACCTTC. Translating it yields CASSQVTGPHYGYTF.

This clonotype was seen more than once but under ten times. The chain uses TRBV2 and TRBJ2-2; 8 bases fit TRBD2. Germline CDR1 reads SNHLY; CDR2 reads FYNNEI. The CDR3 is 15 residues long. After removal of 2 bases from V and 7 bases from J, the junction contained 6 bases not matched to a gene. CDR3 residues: CASSEFGGAIGELFF. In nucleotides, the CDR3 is TGTGCCAGCAGTGAATTCGGGGGGGCCATCGGGGAGCTGTTTTTT. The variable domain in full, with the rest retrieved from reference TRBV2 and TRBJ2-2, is EPEVTQTPSHQVTQMGQEVILRCVPISNHLYFYWYRQILGQKVEFLVSFYNNEISEKSEIFDDQFSVERPDGSNFTLKIRSTKLEDSAMYFCASSEFGGAIGELFFGEGSRLTVL.

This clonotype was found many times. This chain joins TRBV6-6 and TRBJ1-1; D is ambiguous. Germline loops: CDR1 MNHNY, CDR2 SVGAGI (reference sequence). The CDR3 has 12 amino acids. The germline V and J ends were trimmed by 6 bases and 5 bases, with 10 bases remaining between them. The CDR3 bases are TGTGCCAGCAGCCCTCGGGAGACTGAAGCTTTCTTT. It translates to CASSPRETEAFF.

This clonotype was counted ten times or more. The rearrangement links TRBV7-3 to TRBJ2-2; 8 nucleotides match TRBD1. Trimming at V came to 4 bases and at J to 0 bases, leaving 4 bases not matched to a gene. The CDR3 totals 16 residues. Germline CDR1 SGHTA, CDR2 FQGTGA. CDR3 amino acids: CASSSGTGTNTGELFF. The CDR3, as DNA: TGTGCCAGCAGCTCCGGGACAGGAACGAACACCGGGGAGCTGTTTTTT. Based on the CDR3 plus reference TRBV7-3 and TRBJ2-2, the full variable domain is GAGVSQTPSNKVTEKGKYVELRCDPISGHTALYWYRQSLGQGPEFLIYFQGTGAADDSGLPNDRFFAVRPEGSVSTLKIQRTERGDSAVYLCASSSGTGTNTGELFFGEGSRLTVL.